This is a list of T cell receptor beta chains from one sample in a study of blood T cell repertoires in COVID-19. TCRdb's copy holds only in-frame clones and misses some; the assay was immunoSEQ multiplex PCR. The table lists around 180,000 clones, around 88% of them singletons, with 3.5% to 5% in the top ten. The specimen sequenced was peripheral blood. These receptors all stem from a woman between 25 and 40 years old with acute or convalescent COVID-19. Each CDR3 is given with its conserved first and last residue. D genes are given only for firm matches. Only some rows state a clone size, as once, few, many or a class for expanded clones.

abundance | d_gene | j_gene | v_gene | CDR3nt | CDR3aa
. | . | TRBJ2-1 | TRBV7-9 | TGTGCCAGCAGCCTCGGTTGGGGCCAGGGTGAGCAGTTCTTC | CASSLGWGQGEQFF
. | . | TRBJ2-6 | TRBV28 | TGTGCCAGCAGTTTCGCAGGGGTGGCCTCTGGGGCCAACGTCCTGACTTTC | CASSFAGVASGANVLTF
. | TRBD1 | TRBJ1-6 | TRBV6-1 | TGTGCCAGCAGTGAAGCGCAGGGGGCGCCTTATAATTCACCCCTCCACTTT | CASSEAQGAPYNSPLHF
once | TRBD2 | TRBJ2-2 | TRBV5-4 | TGTGCCAGCAGGGGCAGCGGGAATACCGGGGAGCTGTTTTTT | CASRGSGNTGELFF
. | . | TRBJ1-5 | TRBV6-2/TRBV6-3 | TGTGCCAGCAGTTGGGTCGGGTACAATCAGCCCCAGCATTTT | CASSWVGYNQPQHF
. | TRBD2 | TRBJ2-7 | TRBV27 | TGTGCCAGCACCCGGGAGGGGGGGGAGCAGTACTTC | CASTREGGEQYF
. | . | TRBJ2-5 | TRBV5-1 | TGCGCCAGCAGCTTGGTGAGCGGCGGGTGGGAGACCCAGTACTTC | CASSLVSGGWETQYF
. | . | TRBJ2-3 | TRBV14 | TGTGCCAGCAGCCAAGGGGTTACAGGCCAGACCACAGATACGCAGTATTTT | CASSQGVTGQTTDTQYF
. | . | TRBJ2-3 | TRBV11-3 | TGTGCCAGCAGCTTACAGGGGTACGCCACAGATACGCAGTATTTT | CASSLQGYATDTQYF
. | . | TRBJ1-6 | TRBV11-2 | TGTGCCAGCAGCTTAGCTGGTGGGAGCTCCTATAATTCACCCCTCCACTTT | CASSLAGGSSYNSPLHF
. | TRBD2 | TRBJ2-1 | TRBV7-2 | TGTGCCAGCAGCTTAGAGCGGGAGGGTATCATCCTCTTC | CASSLEREGIILF
. | . | TRBJ2-1 | TRBV24-1 | TGTGCCACCGAGGCCGGCGCCTACAATGAGCAGTTCTTC | CATEAGAYNEQFF
. | TRBD2 | TRBJ2-5 | TRBV7-8 | TGTGCCAGCAACTCGGGGGGACTCTTGCAAGAGACCCAGTACTTC | CASNSGGLLQETQYF
once | . | TRBJ2-7 | TRBV20-1 | TGCAGTGCTTACACCTACGAGCAGTACTTC | CSAYTYEQYF
. | . | TRBJ1-5 | TRBV30 | TGTGCCTGGAGTGTATCTGGAGGGGCCAGCCAGCCCCAGCATTTT | CAWSVSGGASQPQHF
. | TRBD2 | TRBJ2-3 | TRBV19 | TGTGCCAGTAGTACCCAATTCCACCCTGCGGGAGAGGATACGCAGTATTTT | CASSTQFHPAGEDTQYF
. | . | TRBJ2-6 | TRBV19 | TGTGCCAGTAGTATCGGTAGCTCTGGGGCCAACGTCCTGACTTTC | CASSIGSSGANVLTF
. | TRBD1 | TRBJ1-5 | TRBV10-2 | TGCGCCAGCAGCCGTGGGACAGGCAACCAGTATAGCAATCAGCCCCAGCATTTT | CASSRGTGNQYSNQPQHF